The 26 T cell receptor beta chains below all came from one sample that was sequenced in a study of blood T cell repertoires in COVID-19. Produced via immunoSEQ multiplex PCR; TCRdb's table is partial and in-frame only. The sample lists fewer than 350,000 clones, 80% to 90% occurring once. What was sequenced was peripheral blood. Every receptor here comes from a young woman with COVID-19, enrolled during active disease.

This chain links TRBV13 with TRBJ2-3; D remains ambiguous. Per the germline V gene, CDR1 is PRHDT and CDR2 is FYEKMQ (reference sequence). The CDR3 sequence is 12 residues long. Between the trimmed V and J ends, which lost 3 bases and 2 bases, there was a span of 3 bases. CDR3 residues: CASSFLTDTQYF. CDR3 bases: TGTGCCAGCAGCTTCCTCACAGATACGCAGTATTTT.

V gene TRBV10-1 combines with J gene TRBJ2-3, with D possibly matching TRBD1 (5 bases). The CDR3 length is 16 residues. Germline V gene sequence: CDR1 WNHNN, CDR2 SYGVQD (reference sequence). V was clipped by 6 bases and J by 1 base, with 17 bases between them. The CDR3 region has the DNA TGCGCCAGCAGCGATCCAGGGCGTCGGGGCACAGATACGCAGTATTTT. It translates to CASSDPGRRGTDTQYF.

In nucleotides, the CDR3 is TGTGCCAGCAGCCCTCGTCCTAGGACGGGAAATAATTCACCCCTCCACTTT. Protein product: CASSPRPRTGNNSPLHF. The rearrangement joins TRBV6-2 or TRBV6-3 to TRBJ1-6, with D hard to call. Germline-derived CDR1 and CDR2 are MNHEY and SVGEGT. This CDR3 spans 17 amino acids. Trimming shortened V by 6 bases and J by 5 bases, and 20 bases separated the two germline ends.

This chain joins TRBV7-9 and TRBJ1-2, with a possible D match to TRBD1 (6 bases). This CDR3 is 16 amino acids long. Trimming stripped 5 bases from V and 0 bases from J, with 16 bases between. The V gene's germline CDR1 is SEHNR and CDR2 FQNEAQ (reference sequence). CDR3 DNA: TGTGCCAGCAGCCCCCTTACAGGGAGGGCTAACTATGGCTACACCTTC. This gives the protein CASSPLTGRANYGYTF.

This chain uses TRBV2 with TRBJ2-2; 15 bases fit TRBD2. With V trimmed by 6 bases and J by 5 bases, 7 bases remained unmatched. The germline CDR1 and CDR2 sequences are SNHLY and FYNNEI. CDR3 length equals 17 residues. This CDR3 is CASRGLAGGPRTGELFF. The CDR3, as DNA: TGTGCCAGCAGGGGACTAGCGGGGGGCCCGAGGACCGGGGAGCTGTTTTTT.

The chain has TRBV7-9 and TRBJ2-5; 15 bases map to TRBD2. V dropped 7 bases and J dropped 2; count of bases not matched to a gene: 11. CDR1 SEHNR and CDR2 FQNEAQ come from the germline V gene (reference sequence). The CDR3 has 18 residues. The CDR3 here is CASKLGLAGGRAQETQYF. DNA of the CDR3: TGTGCCAGCAAACTCGGACTAGCGGGGGGGCGTGCGCAAGAGACCCAGTACTTC.

V and J are TRBV6-5 and TRBJ1-2, with D uncertain. The CDR3 totals 14 residues. The germline V and J ends were trimmed by 5 bases and 3 bases, with 13 bases remaining between them. Germline CDR1 MNHEY, CDR2 SVGAGI. In DNA form, the CDR3 reads TGTGCCAGCAGTCCCATCATGGCAGACTATGGCTACACCTTC. Protein sequence: CASSPIMADYGYTF.

This chain uses TRBV5-4 with TRBJ1-2, with 7 positions matching TRBD1. The J segment lost 6 bases and the V segment lost 0 bases, leaving 5 bases of the junction unmatched. The CDR3 contains 14 residues. The germline gives CDR1 SGHNT, CDR2 YYREEE (reference sequence). Here the CDR3 DNA reads TGTGCCAGCAGCTTGGACAGGGGATGGGATGGCTACACCTTC. Translation: CASSLDRGWDGYTF.

V is TRBV29-1 and J is TRBJ2-2; D unresolved. The V gene's germline CDR1 is SQVTM and CDR2 ANQGSEA. The CDR3 covers 13 residues. With 3 bases removed from V and 1 base from J, the gap between germline ends came to 6 bases. CDR3 in DNA: TGCAGCGTTGATTCAGAGAACACCGGGGAGCTGTTTTTT. It encodes CSVDSENTGELFF.

This chain connects TRBV12-5 to TRBJ2-3; 8 bases line up with TRBD2. Unmatched junction bases numbered 12, after V lost 4 bases and J lost 3 bases. Germline CDR1 and CDR2: LGHNT and FRNRAP. The CDR3 spans 17 residues. CDR3 DNA: TGTGCTAGTGGTTGGAAAACCGGGACTAGACGTACAGATACGCAGTATTTT. This sequence encodes CASGWKTGTRRTDTQYF.

This clone was picked up one time. This chain uses TRBV19 with TRBJ2-7; D not resolved. The CDR3 contains 13 residues. V lost 3 bases, J lost 3 bases, and 9 bases lay in between. Germline assignment: CDR1 LNHDA and CDR2 SQIVND (reference sequence). CDR3 bases: TGTGCCAGTAGTATCCAGGCTGACTACGAGCAGTACTTC. This gives the protein CASSIQADYEQYF.

The chain carries TRBV6-1 and TRBJ1-5; weak D call: TRBD1 (5 bases). The CDR3 loop spans 15 amino acids. Trimming stripped 6 bases from V and 0 bases from J, with 12 bases between. The germline V gene has CDR1 MNHNS and CDR2 SASEGT. For the CDR3, the DNA is TGTGCCAGCAGCCTAGACAGTTATAGCAATCAGCCCCAGCATTTT. Translated: CASSLDSYSNQPQHF.

V and J are TRBV2 and TRBJ1-2; 11 bases match TRBD1. With 0 bases clipped from V and 3 bases from J, the junction kept 6 bases outside the gene matches. Germline V gene lookup returns CDR1 SNHLY and CDR2 FYNNEI. The CDR3 runs to 17 residues. The CDR3 sequence: CASSEALSGQGDYGYTF. CDR3 bases: TGTGCCAGCAGTGAAGCGCTTTCGGGACAGGGGGACTATGGCTACACCTTC. Full variable domain (rest looked up from reference TRBV2 and TRBJ1-2): EPEVTQTPSHQVTQMGQEVILRCVPISNHLYFYWYRQILGQKVEFLVSFYNNEISEKSEIFDDQFSVERPDGSNFTLKIRSTKLEDSAMYFCASSEALSGQGDYGYTFGSGTRLTVV.

The V call is TRBV6-1, the J call TRBJ1-3, with D perhaps matching TRBD1 (6 bases). Trimming cost V 3 bases and J 5 bases, with 11 bases left between them. The length of the CDR3 is 14 residues. Germline assignment: CDR1 MNHNS and CDR2 SASEGT. In nucleotides, the CDR3 is TGTGCCAGCAGTGAGCAGGGGCGGCGAAACACCATATATTTT. Protein sequence: CASSEQGRRNTIYF.

The CDR3 bases are TGTGCCAGCAGTGCCACCGGGACAGGGGGTCAGCCCCAGCATTTT. This sequence encodes CASSATGTGGQPQHF. The chain recombines TRBV6-2 or TRBV6-3 with TRBJ1-5, with 11 bases fitting TRBD1. The CDR3 loop spans 15 amino acids. V lost 5 bases to trimming and J lost 6 bases; unmatched junction nucleotides: 6. Germline V gives CDR1 MNHEY, CDR2 SVGEGT.

This chain links TRBV10-3 with TRBJ2-7; D gene ambiguous. Germline CDR1 is ENHRY and CDR2 is SYGVKD. Trimming removed 3 bases from V and 2 bases from J, with 8 bases in between. The CDR3 has 13 residues. The CDR3 DNA reads TGTGCCATCAGTGATGGTACAGCCTACGAGCAGTACTTC. This gives the protein CAISDGTAYEQYF.

The chain uses TRBV27 and TRBJ1-1, with D possibly matching TRBD1 (5 bases). V dropped 5 bases and J dropped 6 bases, with 13 bases sitting between them. This CDR3 comprises 13 residues. Germline CDR1 reads MNHEY; CDR2 reads SMNVEV (reference sequence). The CDR3 DNA is TGTGCCAGCAGTCTCCGACAGAGTCCTGAAGCTTTCTTT. Translated, it gives CASSLRQSPEAFF.

This chain links TRBV7-8 with TRBJ1-1, with TRBD1 matching over 10 bases. The junction had 15 bases not matched to a gene; V was cut back by 5 bases and J by 3 bases. The germline CDR1 and CDR2 sequences are SGHVS and FQNEAQ. The CDR3 has 18 residues. The CDR3 DNA follows: TGTGCCAGCAGCCTGTCGACAGGGGGCCTCCTGTCGGACACTGAAGCTTTCTTT. As protein: CASSLSTGGLLSDTEAFF.

V gene TRBV15 combines with J gene TRBJ2-5, with TRBD2 matching 10 bases. CDR1 is LNHNV, CDR2 YYDKDF, per germline (reference sequence). V was pared by 4 bases and J by 4 bases, with 6 bases of the junction left unmatched. This CDR3 is 15 amino acids long. CDR3 sequence reads: CATSISGGYGETQYF. The CDR3 DNA reads as TGTGCCACCAGCATTAGCGGGGGGTACGGAGAGACCCAGTACTTC.

V usage is TRBV6-4 and J usage is TRBJ2-7, with D possibly being TRBD1 (5 bases). The CDR3 sequence is 17 residues long. Germline assignment: CDR1 MRHNA and CDR2 SNTAGT. V was clipped by 1 base and J by 5 bases, with 21 bases between them. The CDR3 DNA is TGTGCCAGCAGTGACTTCCCTACCCTGGTAAGGGGCGACGAGCAGTACTTC. It yields the protein CASSDFPTLVRGDEQYF.

The chain has TRBV5-4 and TRBJ1-4; 9 nucleotides line up with TRBD1. Trimming cost V 4 bases and J 2 bases; bases outside gene matches: 3. The CDR3 loop spans 15 amino acids. Germline loops: CDR1 SGHNT, CDR2 YYREEE (reference sequence). CDR3 nucleotide sequence: TGTGCCAGCAGCCACAGGGGGCGGACTAATGAAAAACTGTTTTTT. Protein product: CASSHRGRTNEKLFF. The variable domain in full, completed from reference TRBV5-4 and TRBJ1-4, reads ETGVTQSPTHLIKTRGQQVTLRCSSQSGHNTVSWYQQALGQGPQFIFQYYREEENGRGNFPPRFSGLQFPNYSSELNVNALELDDSALYLCASSHRGRTNEKLFFGSGTQLSVL.

For this clone: Other nucleotide sequences in the sample specify the same CDR3. This chain uses TRBV12-3 or TRBV12-4 with TRBJ2-7; D unresolved. The CDR3 consists of 13 residues. V dropped 2 bases and J dropped 0 bases, with 5 bases sitting between them. The CDR3 here is CASSLPNSYEQYF. The CDR3 nucleotides are TGTGCCAGCAGTTTACCCAACTCCTACGAGCAGTACTTC.

The rearrangement joins TRBV7-8 to TRBJ2-7; 7 bases agree with TRBD2. J lost 10 bases, V lost 5 bases, and 8 bases had no gene match. CDR3 length: 12 amino acids. The germline gives CDR1 SGHVS, CDR2 FQNEAQ. The CDR3 here is CASSPAGEHQYF. The CDR3 region has the DNA TGTGCCAGCAGCCCTGCGGGGGAGCATCAGTACTTC.

This rearrangement joins TRBV4-1 to TRBJ2-2; 10 nucleotides line up with TRBD2. The germline V gene has CDR1 MGHRA and CDR2 YSYEKL. Trimming cost V 2 bases and J 5 bases; bases outside gene matches: 2. The CDR3 loop spans 15 amino acids. The CDR3 sequence is CASSQLAGVTGELFF. CDR3 bases: TGCGCCAGCAGCCAACTAGCGGGGGTGACCGGGGAGCTGTTTTTT.

This clone was detected a few times. The V gene is TRBV10-1, the J gene TRBJ2-1; 7 nucleotides align to TRBD2. Trimming removed 3 bases from V and 5 bases from J; junction bases left unmatched: 10. Germline V gene data show CDR1 as WNHNN and CDR2 as SYGVQD (reference sequence). The CDR3 extends over 16 amino acids. CDR3 sequence reads: CASSDNRRGTDNEQFF. The CDR3 bases are TGCGCCAGCAGTGATAACCGGCGGGGGACCGACAATGAGCAGTTCTTC.

The chain joins TRBV19 to TRBJ2-2; possible D gene TRBD2, 5 bases. With 3 bases removed from V and 6 bases from J, the gap between germline ends came to 11 bases. CDR1 is LNHDA, CDR2 SQIVND, per germline (reference sequence). This CDR3 is built from 14 residues. The CDR3 reads CASSITGIAGELFF. CDR3 nucleotide sequence: TGTGCCAGTAGTATTACGGGGATAGCCGGGGAGCTGTTTTTT.